The rows below give T cell receptor beta chains drawn from one sample of a study of T cell responses to AZD1222 COVID-19 vaccine. Measured with immunoSEQ multiplex PCR; TCRdb has only the in-frame clones, and not every one. The profile shows about 84,000 clones, approximately 83% of them singletons. The sequencing used peripheral blood, collected 28 days after the second AZD1222 dose. The receptors stem from an adult who received the AZD1222 COVID-19 vaccine. Both conserved end residues are part of each CDR3. D genes are given only for firm matches. A row's size may be missing; if present it is once, few, many or a size class.

CDR3 | DNA | D | V | size | J
CASSLNQPQHF | TGCGCCAGCAGCTTGAATCAGCCCCAGCATTTT | NA | TRBV5-1 | NA | TRBJ1-5
CASSPSRGGETQYF | TGTGCCAGCAGCCCTTCGAGAGGGGGAGAGACCCAGTACTTC | NA | TRBV7-3 | NA | TRBJ2-5
CASSLAGYNSPLHF | TGTGCCAGCAGCTTGGCGGGTTATAATTCACCCCTCCACTTT | NA | TRBV5-6 | medium-sized | TRBJ1-6
CSASLGYSNQPQHF | TGCAGTGCTAGTCTTGGGTATAGCAATCAGCCCCAGCATTTT | NA | TRBV20-1 | NA | TRBJ1-5
CASGQGAYEQYF | TGTGCCAGCGGACAGGGGGCCTACGAGCAGTACTTC | TRBD1 | TRBV4-2 | NA | TRBJ2-7
CASSFLGEDNQPQHF | TGTGCCAGCAGTTTCCTAGGGGAGGACAATCAGCCCCAGCATTTT | NA | TRBV28 | NA | TRBJ1-5
CASSIATASNQPQHF | TGTGCCAGTAGTATAGCGACAGCTAGCAATCAGCCCCAGCATTTT | NA | TRBV19 | NA | TRBJ1-5
CASSEVWRTNEKLFF | TGTGCCAGCAGTGAAGTGTGGCGGACTAATGAAAAACTGTTTTTT | NA | TRBV2 | NA | TRBJ1-4
CASSQAVLRASGVNNEQFF | TGCGCCAGCAGCCAAGCGGTTTTGCGTGCTAGCGGGGTTAACAATGAGCAGTTCTTC | TRBD2 | TRBV4-1 | NA | TRBJ2-1
CAISPGWQGYNSPLHF | TGTGCCATCAGTCCCGGATGGCAGGGCTATAATTCACCCCTCCACTTT | NA | TRBV10-3 | once | TRBJ1-6
CSVFRDGNTGELFF | TGCAGCGTTTTCCGGGACGGGAACACCGGGGAGCTGTTTTTT | NA | TRBV29-1 | NA | TRBJ2-2
CASSYVVGGSNSPLHF | TGTGCCAGCAGTTACGTCGTGGGGGGGTCGAATTCACCCCTCCACTTT | NA | TRBV6-5 | NA | TRBJ1-6
CAIQGWGEKLFF | TGTGCCATACAGGGATGGGGTGAAAAACTGTTTTTT | NA | TRBV28 | NA | TRBJ1-4
CASSYSGYGNTIYF | TGTGCCAGCAGTTACTCAGGATATGGAAACACCATATATTTT | NA | TRBV6-5 | NA | TRBJ1-3
CASSTTSGANVLTF | TGTGCCAGCAGCACGACCTCTGGGGCCAACGTCCTGACTTTC | NA | TRBV7-9 | once | TRBJ2-6
CAISEGDNSPLHF | TGTGCCATCAGTGAGGGGGATAATTCACCCCTCCACTTT | NA | TRBV10-3 | NA | TRBJ1-6
CASSQLLRDSLSNQPQHF | TGTGCCAGCAGCCAACTACTCCGGGACAGCCTTAGCAATCAGCCCCAGCATTTT | TRBD1 | TRBV28 | NA | TRBJ1-5
CASSLEGAANEKLFF | TGCGCCAGCAGCTTGGAGGGGGCGGCTAATGAAAAACTGTTTTTT | TRBD1 | TRBV5-1 | NA | TRBJ1-4
CASSLELYSNQPQHF | TGTGCCAGCAGCTTGGAACTGTATAGCAATCAGCCCCAGCATTTT | NA | TRBV5-5 | NA | TRBJ1-5
CATSRDKASEKLFF | TGTGCCACCAGCAGAGATAAGGCCTCTGAAAAACTGTTTTTT | NA | TRBV15 | few | TRBJ1-4
CASSLGTGGDGNQPQHF | TGTGCCAGCAGCTTGGGGACAGGGGGTGATGGCAATCAGCCCCAGCATTTT | TRBD1 | TRBV5-6 | NA | TRBJ1-5
CASSQERQSTSGNTIYF | TGTGCCAGCAGCCAAGAAAGACAGTCCACCTCTGGAAACACCATATATTTT | NA | TRBV7-9 | once | TRBJ1-3
CASRQFDTDTQYF | TGCGCCAGTAGACAGTTTGACACAGATACGCAGTATTTT | NA | TRBV5-1 | NA | TRBJ2-3
CASSFGELVEQYF | TGTGCCAGCAGCTTCGGGGAACTTGTCGAGCAGTACTTC | NA | TRBV11-2 | once | TRBJ2-7
CASSLWGETQYF | TGTGCCAGCAGTTTATGGGGAGAGACCCAGTACTTC | NA | TRBV28 | NA | TRBJ2-5
CASSPYLRMNTEAFF | TGTGCCAGCAGCCCATATCTACGGATGAACACTGAAGCTTTCTTT | NA | TRBV5-5 | NA | TRBJ1-1
CASSLGGTYEQYF | TGTGCCAGCAGCTTAGGGGGCACCTACGAGCAGTACTTC | NA | TRBV13 | NA | TRBJ2-7
CASADRRAGGNEKLFF | TGCGCCAGCGCCGACCGAAGGGCAGGAGGAAATGAAAAACTGTTTTTT | NA | TRBV5-1 | few | TRBJ1-4
CASSLQGRVYHTEAFF | TGTGCCAGCAGTTTACAGGGGCGCGTTTACCACACTGAAGCTTTCTTT | NA | TRBV28 | once | TRBJ1-1
CASSSLTSGVTDTQYF | TGTGCCAGCAGTTCGCTGACTAGCGGGGTCACAGATACGCAGTATTTT | TRBD2 | TRBV27 | NA | TRBJ2-3
CATPRVAGVSGELFF | TGTGCCACCCCTAGGGTGGCAGGGGTGTCCGGGGAGCTGTTTTTT | NA | TRBV28 | NA | TRBJ2-2
CASRGLGSGNTIYF | TGTGCCAGCAGGGGGCTGGGCTCTGGAAACACCATATATTTT | NA | TRBV27 | NA | TRBJ1-3
CASSESQGRNTEAFF | TGCGCCAGCAGTGAGTCTCAGGGGCGGAACACTGAAGCTTTCTTT | NA | TRBV10-2 | once | TRBJ1-1
CASSQEAGIGGYTF | TGTGCCAGCAGCCAAGAGGCGGGGATCGGGGGCTACACCTTC | NA | TRBV4-2 | NA | TRBJ1-2
CASSPRDREAFF | TGTGCCAGCAGTCCTCGGGACAGGGAAGCTTTCTTT | TRBD1 | TRBV25-1 | NA | TRBJ1-1
CASSFGGNTEAFF | TGTGCCAGCAGCTTCGGGGGGAACACTGAAGCTTTCTTT | NA | TRBV7-9 | NA | TRBJ1-1
CASNKDYADTQYF | TGTGCCAGTAACAAGGACTATGCAGATACGCAGTATTTT | NA | TRBV19 | NA | TRBJ2-3